Below, 12 T cell receptor beta chains from the same sample are listed, as sequenced in a study of blood T cell repertoires in COVID-19. The assay was immunoSEQ multiplex PCR, and TCRdb's table has in-frame clones only and misses some. The sample gives some 80,000 clones, more than 65% of which show up once; approximately 20% is in the top ten. The sample consisted of peripheral blood. These receptors were taken from a woman aged 45-65 years with acute or convalescent COVID-19.

This chain joins TRBV19 and TRBJ2-4; 8 positions match TRBD2. V shed 0 bases, J shed 3 bases, and the junction held 13 bases outside the gene matches. This CDR3 has 19 amino acids. The germline V gene has CDR1 LNHDA and CDR2 SQIVND (reference sequence). The CDR3 here is CASSIDPEAGVLGKNIQYF. The CDR3 nucleotides read TGTGCCAGTAGTATAGATCCGGAAGCGGGAGTGTTAGGCAAAAACATTCAGTACTTC.

V and J are TRBV4-2 and TRBJ2-7; 7 bases align to TRBD1. Per germline, CDR1 LGHNA and CDR2 YNFKEQ. The CDR3 sequence is 12 residues long. V lost 1 base, J lost 7 bases, and 1 base stayed unmatched. The chain's CDR3 is CASSQAQGEQYF. CDR3 bases: TGTGCCAGCAGCCAAGCACAGGGGGAGCAGTACTTC.

The chain combines TRBV3-1 (or the pseudogene TRBV3-2) with TRBJ2-2, with D unresolved. Looked up from germline, CDR1 is LGHDT and CDR2 is YNNKEL (reference sequence). This CDR3 is built from 17 residues. Trimming pared 1 base from V and 4 bases from J, leaving 16 bases between. The CDR3 bases are TGTGCCAGCAGCCAAGTCCGCGGCATTCTCTCCACCGGGGAGCTGTTTTTT. This encodes CASSQVRGILSTGELFF.

The gene calls are TRBV19 and TRBJ2-3; D may be TRBD1 (6 bases). Trimming cost V 5 bases and J 4 bases, with 10 bases left between them. Germline V CDR1 and CDR2: LNHDA, SQIVND (reference sequence). The CDR3 covers 13 residues. The CDR3 is CASSWGPADTQYF. CDR3 sequence (DNA): TGTGCCAGTAGTTGGGGGCCGGCAGATACGCAGTATTTT. Full variable domain (outside the CDR3, taken from reference TRBV19 and TRBJ2-3): DGGITQSPKYLFRKEGQNVTLSCEQNLNHDAMYWYRQDPGQGLRLIYYSQIVNDFQKGDIAEGYSVSREKKESFPLTVTSAQKNPTAFYLCASSWGPADTQYFGPGTRLTVL.

The chain employs TRBV7-6 and TRBJ2-7; 10 nucleotides match TRBD2. Losses at the gene ends were 5 bases for V and 2 bases for J; bases not matched to a gene: 15. The length of the CDR3 is 18 residues. Germline V gene lookup returns CDR1 SGHVS and CDR2 FNYEAQ. In nucleotides, the CDR3 is TGTGCCAGCAGCCGAGGGGTAGCGGGAGGTCTGGAAACCTACGAGCAGTACTTC. This gives the protein CASSRGVAGGLETYEQYF.

This clone was seen once. The rearrangement uses TRBV7-3 and TRBJ2-3; maybe TRBD1 (5 bases). Germline V gene sequence: CDR1 SGHTA, CDR2 FQGTGA. This CDR3 spans 13 amino acids. Trimming removed 2 bases from V and 2 bases from J, with 5 bases in between. CDR3 sequence: CASSLGHTDTQYF. As DNA, the CDR3 is TGTGCCAGCAGCTTAGGACACACAGATACGCAGTATTTT. The complete variable domain, with remaining parts taken from reference TRBV7-3 and TRBJ2-3, reads GAGVSQTPSNKVTEKGKYVELRCDPISGHTALYWYRQSLGQGPEFLIYFQGTGAADDSGLPNDRFFAVRPEGSVSTLKIQRTERGDSAVYLCASSLGHTDTQYFGPGTRLTVL.

V and J are TRBV13 and TRBJ1-2, with D possibly being TRBD1 (5 bases). Trimming left V 3 bases short and J 4 bases short, with 12 bases between. Germline-derived CDR1 and CDR2 are PRHDT and FYEKMQ (reference sequence). The CDR3 is 14 residues long. In DNA form, the CDR3 reads TGTGCCAGCAGCTTGGGGACCGGGAGCTATGGCTACACCTTC. Amino acids: CASSLGTGSYGYTF.

The chain is built from TRBV5-8 and TRBJ2-5; possibly TRBD2 for D (6 bases). CDR3 length: 17 residues. V lost 3 bases and J lost 5, with 23 bases in between. Germline V CDR1 and CDR2: SGHTS, YDEGEE. This chain's CDR3 is CASSSAVGGTGGETQYF. CDR3 in DNA: TGTGCCAGCAGCTCCGCAGTTGGAGGTACCGGAGGGGAGACCCAGTACTTC.

This chain connects TRBV27 to TRBJ2-5; D is perhaps TRBD1 (6 bases). Trimming took 5 bases from V and 5 from J, leaving 6 bases between them. There are 11 residues in the CDR3. CDR1 and CDR2 from the germline V gene are MNHEY and SMNVEV (reference sequence). The CDR3 protein is CASSRGETQYF. DNA for the CDR3: TGTGCCAGCAGTAGGGGGGAGACCCAGTACTTC.

The chain's CDR3 is CATRDYGYTF. In nucleotides, the CDR3 is TGTGCCACCCGAGACTATGGCTACACCTTC. V is TRBV12-3 or TRBV12-4 and J is TRBJ1-2; the D is unclear. CDR3 length equals 10 residues. V was trimmed by 10 bases and J by 3 bases, leaving 6 bases between them.

The V gene is TRBV2, the J gene TRBJ2-7; D is ambiguous. V was clipped by 8 bases and J by 0 bases, with 14 bases between them. CDR3 size: 14 residues. The germline gives CDR1 SNHLY, CDR2 FYNNEI. CDR3: CASLGGLISYEQYF. CDR3 DNA sequence: TGTGCCAGCCTCGGCGGCCTTATCTCCTACGAGCAGTACTTC. Using reference TRBV2 and TRBJ2-7 for the parts outside the CDR3, the full variable domain is EPEVTQTPSHQVTQMGQEVILRCVPISNHLYFYWYRQILGQKVEFLVSFYNNEISEKSEIFDDQFSVERPDGSNFTLKIRSTKLEDSAMYFCASLGGLISYEQYFGPGTRLTVT.

V gene TRBV5-6 combines with J gene TRBJ2-5; maybe TRBD1 (6 bases). CDR3 length: 14 residues. CDR1 SGHDT and CDR2 YYEEEE come from the germline V gene. V lost 2 bases to trimming and J lost 7 bases, with 15 bases between them. In DNA form, the CDR3 reads TGTGCCAGCAGCTTCCGGGTGGGGGCGGCGACCCAGTACTTC. Translation gives CASSFRVGAATQYF.